One and the same sample provided the 31 T cell receptor beta chains below, sequenced in a study of T cells in Graves' hyperthyroidism and ophthalmopathy. Amplification of TCR beta CDR3 regions used RNA as the template. When the TCR CDR3 underwent first-round RT-PCR, the HTBI primer set was used. Using its own MiXCR run on the multiplex PCR reads, TCRdb lists one record per CDR3 protein. This repertoire shows some 570,000 distinct CDR3 sequences, 17% found once; its top ten account for approximately 15%. The sequenced sample consisted of blood. All receptors come from a woman between 18 and 29 years old with Graves' ophthalmopathy.

The sample holds many counts of this clonotype. The chain employs TRBV3-1 and TRBJ2-1, with D uncertain. The CDR3 sequence is 12 residues long. CDR1 LGHDT and CDR2 YNNKEL come from the germline V gene (reference sequence). V was trimmed by 1 base and J by 8 bases, leaving 6 bases between them. The CDR3 protein is CASSQAMYEQFF. The CDR3 nucleotides are TGTGCCAGCAGCCAAGCGATGTATGAGCAGTTCTTC.

The V call is TRBV11-2, the J call TRBJ2-5; 9 nucleotides align to TRBD1. CDR1 is SGHAT and CDR2 is FQNNGV in the germline V gene. The CDR3 sequence is 16 residues long. V lost 3 bases, J lost 5 bases, and 10 bases stayed unmatched. The CDR3 DNA is TGTGCCAGCAGCTTTCCGGGACAGGGTCGGTGGGAGACCCAGTACTTC. Translating it yields CASSFPGQGRWETQYF.

This clonotype occurred a few times. This chain uses TRBV7-6 with TRBJ2-1; 12 bases fit TRBD2. V was clipped by 1 base and J by 4 bases; unmatched bases: 11. Germline CDR1 is SGHVS and CDR2 is FNYEAQ. The CDR3 contains 19 residues. The CDR3 sequence is CASSLGPSGGALGYNEQFF. For the CDR3, the DNA is TGTGCCAGCAGCTTAGGTCCTAGCGGGGGGGCATTAGGGTACAATGAGCAGTTCTTC. Using reference TRBV7-6 and TRBJ2-1 for the parts outside the CDR3, the full variable domain is GAGVSQSPRYKVTKRGQDVALRCDPISGHVSLYWYRQALGQGPEFLTYFNYEAQQDKSGLPNDRFSAERPEGSISTLTIQRTEQRDSAMYRCASSLGPSGGALGYNEQFFGPGTRLTVL.

Many counts were recorded for this clonotype. This rearrangement joins TRBV4-3 to TRBJ1-1; D uncertain. The germline V gene has CDR1 LGHNA and CDR2 YSLEER. Trimming took off 1 base at V and 0 bases at J, with 12 bases between the two ends. This CDR3 spans 16 amino acids. CDR3 protein: CASSQGNGLMNTEAFF. CDR3 DNA: TGCGCCAGCAGCCAAGGGAACGGCTTAATGAACACTGAAGCTTTCTTT.

CDR3: CASSLLQGGGGELFF. CDR3 DNA sequence: TGCGCCAGCAGCTTGCTACAGGGAGGTGGCGGGGAGCTGTTTTTT. This chain joins TRBV5-1 and TRBJ2-2, with D perhaps assigned TRBD1 or TRBD2 (6 bases each). Germline assignment: CDR1 SGHRS and CDR2 YFSETQ. Trimming cost V 1 base and J 7 bases, with 14 bases left between them. The CDR3 has 15 amino acids.

J is TRBJ1-2 and V is TRBV11-2; TRBD1 might be the D (5 bases). V was shortened by 1 base and J by 7 bases, with 13 bases between the two germline ends. Looked up from germline, CDR1 is SGHAT and CDR2 is FQNNGV. This CDR3 spans 14 amino acids. The CDR3 sequence is CASSLGGAFVGYTF. The CDR3 DNA reads as TGTGCCAGCAGCTTAGGTGGGGCGTTTGTTGGCTACACCTTC.

This clonotype was found many times. The V and J genes are TRBV2 and TRBJ2-7; no reliable D call. CDR3 length: 11 amino acids. Trimming removed 5 bases from V and 7 bases from J, with 9 bases in between. CDR1 SNHLY and CDR2 FYNNEI come from the germline V gene. The CDR3 bases are TGTGCCAGCAGTAAGGACGGGGAGCAGTACTTC. It encodes CASSKDGEQYF.

V gene TRBV6-2 or TRBV6-3 combines with J gene TRBJ2-3, with TRBD1 identical over 12 bases. The CDR3 has 15 amino acids. The V gene end was trimmed by 5 bases and the J gene end by 4 bases; junction bases not matched to a gene: 4. Germline CDR1 is MNHEY and CDR2 is SVGEGT. Here the CDR3 DNA reads TGTGCCAGCAGTGCCGGGACAGGGGGCCCAGATACGCAGTATTTT. It codes for CASSAGTGGPDTQYF.

About this clonotype: With a much larger clone just one base away, this may be a read error. The J gene is TRBJ2-7, the V gene TRBV27; 7 bases line up with TRBD1. Germline CDR1 MNHEY, CDR2 SMNVEV (reference sequence). V shed 5 bases, J shed 3 bases, and the junction held 10 bases outside the gene matches. The length of the CDR3 is 15 residues. CDR3 sequence: CASSRPGQSVYEQYF. The CDR3 nucleotides read TGTGCCAGCAGTCGCCCGGGACAGAGCGTCTACGAGCAGTACTTC.

This clonotype appeared a few times. The chain couples TRBV7-8 to TRBJ2-5; D ambiguous. CDR1 is SGHVS, CDR2 FQNEAQ, per germline. This CDR3 contains 11 residues. V was trimmed by 1 base and J by 13 bases, leaving 10 bases between them. In DNA form, the CDR3 reads TGTGCCAGCAGCTTAGATGTGACACCGTACTTC. Encoded protein: CASSLDVTPYF.

On this clonotype: A much larger clone lies a single base off, so this may be a read error. The gene calls are TRBV6-2 or TRBV6-3 and TRBJ2-2, with D maybe TRBD2 (6 bases). The length of the CDR3 is 14 residues. Trimming stripped 4 bases from V and 1 base from J, with 7 bases between. The germline V gene encodes CDR1 MNHEY and CDR2 SVGEGT. The CDR3 is CASSFGRNTGELFF. CDR3 DNA: TGTGCCAGCAGTTTCGGGAGGAACACCGGGGAGCTGTTTTTT.

This clonotype was picked up many times. This rearrangement joins TRBV11-2 to TRBJ2-3, with TRBD1 matching over 8 bases. V lost 1 base to trimming and J lost 3 bases; unmatched junction nucleotides: 3. The CDR3 length is 15 residues. Germline V CDR1 and CDR2: SGHAT, FQNNGV. CDR3 protein: CASSLVWTGTDTQYF. The CDR3 DNA follows: TGTGCCAGCAGCTTAGTGTGGACAGGGACAGATACGCAGTATTTT.

This clonotype has only a few counts. The V call is TRBV28, the J call TRBJ1-2, with 9 bases matching TRBD1. The trim removed 5 bases at V and 0 bases at J, leaving 4 bases unmatched. CDR1 is MDHEN, CDR2 SYDVKM, per germline. The CDR3 covers 15 residues. As DNA, the CDR3 is TGTGCCAGCAGTCCTACAGGGGGCTCTAACTATGGCTACACCTTC. Protein product: CASSPTGGSNYGYTF.

This clonotype was seen ten or more times. The V gene is TRBV7-3, the J gene TRBJ2-1; 7 nucleotides align to TRBD1. Unmatched junction bases numbered 7, after V lost 4 bases and J lost 4 bases. CDR1 SGHTA and CDR2 FQGTGA come from the germline V gene. The CDR3 sequence is 15 residues long. The CDR3 DNA reads as TGTGCCAGCAGCTCCCCGACAGGGAGTTACAATGAGCAGTTCTTC. Translation gives CASSSPTGSYNEQFF.

In its sample, this clonotype was seen many times. This chain connects TRBV28 to TRBJ1-1; D possibly corresponds to TRBD1 (5 bases). The CDR3 extends over 13 amino acids. From germline, CDR1 is MDHEN and CDR2 SYDVKM. V gave up 4 bases and J gave up 3 bases, with 9 bases separating them. DNA of the CDR3: TGTGCCAGCAGTTCCCTAGGGGACACTGAAGCTTTCTTT. This encodes CASSSLGDTEAFF. The full variable domain, with the rest looked up from reference TRBV28 and TRBJ1-1, is DVKVTQSSRYLVKRTGEKVFLECVQDMDHENMFWYRQDPGLGLRLIYFSYDVKMKEKGDIPEGYSVSREKKERFSLILESASTNQTSMYLCASSSLGDTEAFFGQGTRLTVV.

The CDR3 sequence: CAWSVHRGHTGELFF. Here the CDR3 DNA reads TGTGCCTGGAGTGTACACCGGGGGCACACCGGGGAGCTGTTTTTT. The chain is built from TRBV30 and TRBJ2-2; D may be TRBD1 or TRBD2 (6 bases each). The CDR3 spans 15 residues. The germline V and J ends were trimmed by 0 bases and 3 bases, with 11 bases remaining between them. CDR1 and CDR2 from the germline V gene are GTSNPN and SVGIG (reference sequence).

This clonotype was observed a handful of times. The CDR3 here is CASSVTSGYYNEQFF. DNA for the CDR3: TGTGCCAGCAGCGTAACTAGCGGGTACTACAATGAGCAGTTCTTC. This chain connects TRBV9 to TRBJ2-1; TRBD2 aligns across 9 bases. The germline V gene has CDR1 SGDLS and CDR2 YYNGEE. Unmatched junction bases numbered 2, after V lost 1 base and J lost 3 bases. CDR3 length: 15 amino acids.

The table lists this clonotype with many counts. The chain links TRBV28 to TRBJ2-3; 7 bases agree with TRBD2. Germline V gene sequence: CDR1 MDHEN, CDR2 SYDVKM. The CDR3 is 16 residues long. V lost 5 bases and J lost 3; bases outside the gene matches: 11. The CDR3 loop is CASSTPGPGGTDTQYF. The CDR3 coding sequence is TGTGCCAGCAGTACCCCCGGACCGGGGGGTACAGATACGCAGTATTTT.

This chain connects TRBV27 to TRBJ1-5; D is uncertain. Deletions cut 6 bases from V and 0 bases from J, with 18 bases between. Germline-derived CDR1 and CDR2 are MNHEY and SMNVEV (reference sequence). CDR3 length equals 17 residues. Here the CDR3 reads CASRSLVGQYSNQPQHF. The CDR3 DNA is TGTGCCAGCAGGTCTCTTGTAGGTCAGTATAGCAATCAGCCCCAGCATTTT.

This clonotype was seen repeatedly, ten times or more. The rearrangement uses TRBV28 and TRBJ1-1; 9 nucleotides agree with TRBD1. The CDR3 has 11 amino acids. Unmatched junction bases numbered 4, after V lost 10 bases and J lost 7 bases. Germline loops: CDR1 MDHEN, CDR2 SYDVKM. The CDR3 bases are TGTGCCACCGTGGGACAGGGTGAAGCTTTCTTT. Residues: CATVGQGEAFF.

The J gene is TRBJ1-5, the V gene TRBV19; D might be TRBD1 (5 bases). Per the germline V gene, CDR1 is LNHDA and CDR2 is SQIVND (reference sequence). V was cut by 3 bases and J by 7 bases, with 16 bases left in between. This CDR3 has 15 residues. The CDR3 here is CASSIPGRAVQPQHF. The DNA for the CDR3 is TGTGCCAGTAGTATTCCGGGCAGGGCGGTGCAGCCCCAGCATTTT.

This clonotype was seen repeatedly, ten times or more. The rearrangement uses TRBV12-3 or TRBV12-4 and TRBJ2-1; 12 bases are a match to TRBD2. The CDR3 totals 15 residues. With 5 bases clipped from V and 6 bases from J, the junction kept 5 bases outside the gene matches. CDR3 region: CASSLTSGRGNEQFF. The DNA for the CDR3 is TGTGCCAGCAGTCTGACTAGCGGGAGAGGCAATGAGCAGTTCTTC.

This clonotype was observed at least ten times. This sequence joins TRBV30 and TRBJ2-7; 9 bases fit TRBD2. With 4 bases clipped from V and 7 bases from J, the junction kept 17 bases outside the gene matches. Germline-derived CDR1 and CDR2 are GTSNPN and SVGIG (reference sequence). CDR3 length: 16 residues. The CDR3 sequence is CAWTRSYGGGAGEQYF. For the CDR3, the DNA is TGTGCCTGGACCCGGTCGTACGGCGGGGGGGCCGGAGAGCAGTACTTC.

CDR3 in amino acids: CASSTTSGGSSYEQYF. DNA of the CDR3: TGTGCCAGCAGCACCACTAGCGGGGGGAGCTCCTACGAGCAGTACTTC. The V and J genes are TRBV5-5 and TRBJ2-7; 12 positions agree with TRBD2. This CDR3 has 16 amino acids. Germline V gene lookup returns CDR1 SGHKS and CDR2 YYEKEE (reference sequence). With 4 bases clipped from V and 0 bases from J, the junction kept 5 bases outside the gene matches.

This clonotype came up many times. This chain uses TRBV20-1 with TRBJ1-1, with D maybe TRBD1 (5 bases). The CDR3 runs 14 residues. Trimming pared 4 bases from V and 2 bases from J, leaving 14 bases between. Germline CDR1 DFQATT, CDR2 SNEGSKA (reference sequence). CDR3 sequence reads: CSATYLRANTEAFF. The CDR3 region has the DNA TGCAGTGCTACTTACCTCAGGGCCAACACTGAAGCTTTCTTT.

This clonotype has ten or more counts. The rearrangement links TRBV28 to TRBJ2-1; D is possibly TRBD1 (5 bases). Trimming took off 3 bases at V and 0 bases at J, with 12 bases between the two ends. The CDR3 loop spans 16 amino acids. Per germline, CDR1 MDHEN and CDR2 SYDVKM. The CDR3, as DNA: TGTGCCAGCAGTTTGGCCGCCAGGGTCTCCTACAATGAGCAGTTCTTC. Protein sequence: CASSLAARVSYNEQFF. Full variable domain (missing parts from reference TRBV28 and TRBJ2-1): DVKVTQSSRYLVKRTGEKVFLECVQDMDHENMFWYRQDPGLGLRLIYFSYDVKMKEKGDIPEGYSVSREKKERFSLILESASTNQTSMYLCASSLAARVSYNEQFFGPGTRLTVL.

Only a few counts were recorded for this clonotype. The V call is TRBV6-5, the J call TRBJ1-1; D not certain. The V and J ends lost 4 bases and 3 bases respectively, with 9 bases between them. Germline CDR1 and CDR2: MNHEY and SVGAGI. The CDR3 contains 13 residues. Here the CDR3 DNA reads TGTGCCAGCAGTTGGAGTCGTTACACTGAAGCTTTCTTT. Protein sequence: CASSWSRYTEAFF.

The table lists this clonotype with many counts. The V and J genes are TRBV9 and TRBJ2-1; 7 bases fit TRBD2. Germline-derived CDR1 and CDR2 are SGDLS and YYNGEE. V trimming: 0 bases; J trimming: 2 bases; junction bases outside the gene matches: 5. There are 16 residues in the CDR3. DNA for the CDR3: TGTGCCAGCAGCGTAGATCAAGCGGGAACCTACAATGAGCAGTTCTTC. Protein product: CASSVDQAGTYNEQFF.

This clonotype was seen a handful of times. The chain carries TRBV27 and TRBJ1-1, with D maybe TRBD1 (5 bases). CDR3 length equals 14 residues. Trimming pared 7 bases from V and 1 base from J, leaving 13 bases between. Germline CDR1 MNHEY, CDR2 SMNVEV (reference sequence). CDR3: CASKPQGANTEAFF. The CDR3 nucleotides read TGTGCCAGCAAACCCCAGGGAGCGAACACTGAAGCTTTCTTT.

This clonotype was found many times. In nucleotides, the CDR3 is TGCAGTGCTAGAGTGCACAGTGTGTCCTACGAGCAGTACTTC. Translating it yields CSARVHSVSYEQYF. This chain links TRBV20-1 with TRBJ2-7; no firm D call. This CDR3 is built from 14 residues. Per germline, CDR1 DFQATT and CDR2 SNEGSKA (reference sequence). Trimming shortened V by 1 base and J by 1 base, and 11 bases separated the two germline ends.

V gene TRBV6-1 combines with J gene TRBJ2-5; D is unclear. CDR3 size: 12 residues. The germline V gene has CDR1 MNHNS and CDR2 SASEGT. Between the trimmed V and J ends, which lost 8 bases and 4 bases, there was a span of 11 bases. The CDR3: CASRNGPETQYF. In DNA, the CDR3 is TGTGCCAGCCGAAACGGGCCAGAGACCCAGTACTTC.